A selection of T cell receptor beta chains follows, all from one sample in a study of CD8+ T cells in alopecia areata. Here immunoSEQ multiplex PCR was the method, and the copy in TCRdb shows in-frame clones only, minus some. Here the sample spans approximately 180,000 clones, approximately 59% being singletons. Material: CD4+ T cells sorted from blood, obtained at week 0. The receptors stem from a human donor with alopecia areata. Each CDR3 is given with its conserved first and last residue. D genes are given only for firm matches. The size field is filled for only some rows; it gives once, few, many or a size class.

D gene	clone size	V gene	J gene	CDR3 protein	CDR3 DNA
TRBD1	few	TRBV19	TRBJ2-5	CASSIWGTGGETQYF	TGTGCCAGTAGTATTTGGGGGACAGGGGGAGAGACCCAGTACTTC
.	.	TRBV28	TRBJ1-5	CASSFWTENQPQHF	TGTGCCAGCAGTTTCTGGACAGAGAATCAGCCCCAGCATTTT
.	few	TRBV28	TRBJ1-6	CASTRVGNSPLHF	TGTGCCAGCACTAGGGTTGGGAATTCACCCCTCCACTTT
TRBD1	.	TRBV30	TRBJ1-2	CAWSLGQVPVGYTF	TGTGCCTGGAGTCTCGGACAGGTTCCGGTTGGCTACACCTTC
TRBD1	.	TRBV14	TRBJ1-6	CASSQDGRQGGSPLHF	TGTGCCAGCAGCCAAGATGGCAGACAGGGTGGTTCACCCCTCCACTTT
TRBD1	once	TRBV6-5	TRBJ1-4	CASSSLAQGTIKGLFF	TGTGCCAGCAGTTCCCTCGCACAGGGGACAATCAAGGGACTGTTTTTT
.	.	TRBV11-3	TRBJ2-7	CASSSKGTPYEQYF	TGTGCCAGCAGCTCGAAGGGGACGCCCTACGAGCAGTACTTC
.	.	TRBV4-2	TRBJ1-6	CASSQDRDNSPLHF	TGTGCCAGCAGCCAAGACAGGGACAATTCACCCCTCCACTTT
TRBD1	once	TRBV28	TRBJ2-5	CASSSLGQGQETQYF	TGTGCCAGCAGTTCCCTAGGACAGGGACAAGAGACCCAGTACTTC
TRBD1	.	TRBV27	TRBJ2-5	CASSPRGFGRQETQYF	TGTGCCAGCAGTCCCAGGGGGTTTGGGCGTCAAGAGACCCAGTACTTC
TRBD1	.	TRBV2	TRBJ1-2	CATEGLQGVVGYTF	TGTGCCACCGAAGGCTTACAGGGGGTAGTAGGCTACACCTTC
.	few	TRBV7-9	TRBJ2-7	CASSPPGDYEQYF	TGTGCCAGCAGCCCCCCGGGGGACTACGAGCAGTACTTC
TRBD1	few	TRBV29-1	TRBJ1-4	CSATGAEGEKLFF	TGCAGCGCCACAGGGGCAGAGGGGGAAAAACTGTTTTTT
.	few	TRBV23-1	TRBJ2-1	CASSRGTSYNEQFF	TGCGCCAGCAGTAGGGGAACCTCCTACAATGAGCAGTTCTTC
.	.	TRBV5-1	TRBJ2-3	CASSLAGADTQYF	TGCGCCAGCAGCTTGGCCGGGGCAGATACGCAGTATTTT